The entry that follows covers one T cell receptor beta chain sequence. Produced via immunoSEQ multiplex PCR; TCRdb's table is partial and in-frame only. The sample lists about 200,000 clones; roughly nine tenths were seen once. The data were obtained in a study of blood T cell repertoires in COVID-19. Study context: Sources were T cells, B-cell-depleted T cells, or PBMCs; the material itself was cDNA or gDNA.

This clonotype was obtained from a woman in her seventies with acute or convalescent COVID-19. Sequencing was performed on peripheral blood.

Here the CDR3 DNA reads TGTGCCAGCAGCCCGCCGACCGGGACTTCCATCGGGGAGCAGTACTTC. Translation gives CASSPPTGTSIGEQYF. V is TRBV9 and J is TRBJ2-7, with a possible D match to TRBD2 (6 bases). In germline, CDR1 is SGDLS, CDR2 YYNGEE. CDR3 size: 16 residues. V lost 4 bases, J lost 7 bases, and 24 bases lay in between.